These 27 T cell receptor beta chains were sequenced from one sample in a study of T-cell memory formation after mild COVID-19. TCRdb called the 5' RACE reads again in MiXCR, with one record for every CDR3 protein. The sample contains approximately 450,000 distinct CDR3 sequences, roughly 20% of which appear only once. Sequencing was performed on PBMCs or a T cell subset sorted from them (not recorded which). These receptors all come from an adult woman who had mild COVID-19 (a few samples of this study predate the infection). Cell type and time point are not known.

In this sample, this clonotype turned up a few times. The V gene is TRBV4-3, the J gene TRBJ2-3; 10 nucleotides match TRBD2. Germline V CDR1 and CDR2: LGHNA, YSLEER. V lost 3 bases, J lost 1 base, and 7 bases stayed unmatched. This CDR3 is 17 amino acids long. In DNA form, the CDR3 reads TGCGCCAGCAGCCATTTGAGGACTAGCGGCGGCACAGATACGCAGTATTTT. Encoded protein: CASSHLRTSGGTDTQYF.

V gene TRBV27 combines with J gene TRBJ2-3; D unresolved. CDR3 length: 15 residues. With 2 bases removed from V and 4 bases from J, the gap between germline ends came to 13 bases. CDR1 and CDR2 (germline): MNHEY, SMNVEV (reference sequence). The CDR3, as DNA: TGTGCCAGCAGTTTACTGGGTTGGGTAGCAGATACGCAGTATTTT. As protein: CASSLLGWVADTQYF.

The chain combines TRBV7-9 with TRBJ2-2; D not certain. The CDR3 loop spans 14 amino acids. The V gene's germline CDR1 is SEHNR and CDR2 FQNEAQ (reference sequence). Trimming pared 3 bases from V and 8 bases from J, leaving 13 bases between. DNA of the CDR3: TGTGCCAGCAGCTTCGTAGCAGGCTCAGGGGAGCTGTTTTTT. Amino acids: CASSFVAGSGELFF.

In this sample, this clonotype turned up a few times. This chain uses TRBV13 with TRBJ2-5, with 12 bases fitting TRBD2. Trimming cost V 5 bases and J 1 base; bases outside gene matches: 2. From germline, CDR1 is PRHDT and CDR2 FYEKMQ (reference sequence). The CDR3 consists of 15 residues. The DNA of the CDR3 is TGTGCCAGCAGCCCTAGCGGGGGGGCCCAAGAGACCCAGTACTTC. This encodes CASSPSGGAQETQYF.

This chain links TRBV28 with TRBJ2-5; 8 bases are a match to TRBD1. V lost 5 bases, J lost 4 bases, and 9 bases stayed unmatched. Germline V gene data show CDR1 as MDHEN and CDR2 as SYDVKM. CDR3 length: 15 residues. The chain's CDR3 is CASSGGQVGGETQYF. The CDR3 DNA sequence: TGTGCCAGCAGTGGGGGACAGGTGGGTGGAGAGACCCAGTACTTC.

This rearrangement joins TRBV30 to TRBJ2-5; 9 bases align to TRBD1. The CDR3 has 15 residues. With 1 base clipped from V and 2 bases from J, the junction kept 5 bases outside the gene matches. Germline V lookup: CDR1 GTSNPN, CDR2 SVGIG (reference sequence). CDR3 nucleotides: TGTGCCTGGAGTGCTGGACAGGGGATACAAGAGACCCAGTACTTC. This codes for CAWSAGQGIQETQYF. The entire variable domain, with the rest obtained from reference TRBV30 and TRBJ2-5, is as follows: SQTIHQWPATLVQPVGSPLSLECTVEGTSNPNLYWYRQAAGRGLQLLFYSVGIGQISSEVPQNLSASRPQDRQFILSSKKLLLSDSGFYLCAWSAGQGIQETQYFGPGTRLLVL.

The V gene is TRBV18, the J gene TRBJ2-7; TRBD1 or TRBD2 may be the D gene (5 bases each). CDR1 and CDR2 (germline): KGHSH, LQKENI. CDR3 length: 14 residues. Between the trimmed V and J ends, which lost 3 bases and 1 base, there was a span of 10 bases. Written as DNA, the CDR3 is TGTGCCAGCTCACCGGGGGTGAAATCCTACGAGCAGTACTTC. This codes for CASSPGVKSYEQYF.

The rearrangement joins TRBV7-3 to TRBJ2-3; the D is unclear. Looked up from germline, CDR1 is SGHTA and CDR2 is FQGTGA. The CDR3 sequence is 13 residues long. Trimming shortened V by 5 bases and J by 6 bases, and 12 bases separated the two germline ends. CDR3 loop: CASSATLGDTQYF. Written as DNA, the CDR3 is TGTGCCAGCAGCGCAACCCTAGGCGATACGCAGTATTTT.

The V gene is TRBV10-3, the J gene TRBJ2-1, with D tentatively TRBD1 (5 bases). The V end lost 2 bases, the J end lost 5 bases, and 13 bases lay between the germline ends. The V gene's germline CDR1 is ENHRY and CDR2 SYGVKD. This CDR3 is 15 amino acids long. The CDR3, as DNA: TGTGCCATCAGTGAGCAAGGGCTAGGGGACAATGAGCAGTTCTTC. This gives the protein CAISEQGLGDNEQFF.

This clonotype turned up a few times. The chain joins TRBV24-1 to TRBJ1-2, with D uncertain. The CDR3 loop spans 13 amino acids. Per germline, CDR1 KGHDR and CDR2 SFDVKD. V was trimmed by 0 bases and J by 6 bases, leaving 7 bases between them. The CDR3 spells CATSDLSENGYTF. The CDR3 coding sequence is TGTGCCACCAGTGATTTGAGCGAGAATGGCTACACCTTC.

CDR3 region: CASSSSGTGGETQYF. The CDR3 nucleotides are TGCGCCAGCAGCTCGTCCGGGACAGGGGGGGAGACCCAGTACTTC. The rearrangement joins TRBV5-1 to TRBJ2-5; 11 bases are shared with TRBD1. Unmatched junction bases numbered 6, after V lost 3 bases and J lost 5 bases. The CDR3 contains 15 residues. CDR1 and CDR2 (germline): SGHRS, YFSETQ.

There are a few counts of this clonotype. This chain joins TRBV6-6 and TRBJ1-1, with D perhaps TRBD1 (6 bases). The CDR3 is 16 amino acids. Germline CDR1 and CDR2: MNHNY and SVGAGI (reference sequence). The V end lost 0 bases, the J end lost 2 bases, and 13 bases lay between the germline ends. The CDR3 coding sequence is TGTGCCAGCAGTTACTCCAGGGGAGGGCTTAACACTGAAGCTTTCTTT. As protein: CASSYSRGGLNTEAFF.

In this sample, this clonotype turned up a few times. The chain combines TRBV20-1 with TRBJ2-7; D gene uncertain. The germline V gene encodes CDR1 DFQATT and CDR2 SNEGSKA (reference sequence). This CDR3 contains 14 residues. Trimming left V 1 base short and J 0 bases short, with 10 bases between. The DNA for the CDR3 is TGCAGTGCTAGAGCTCGGGCCTCCTCCTACGAGCAGTACTTC. The encoded protein is CSARARASSYEQYF.

This clonotype was observed a handful of times. The chain couples TRBV11-2 to TRBJ2-3; D may correspond to TRBD1 or TRBD2 (5 bases each). The CDR3 runs to 17 residues. Germline values: CDR1 SGHAT, CDR2 FQNNGV. The ends were cut back, 0 bases at V and 3 bases at J, with 16 bases in the middle. The CDR3 sequence: CASSLDWFRDQTDTQYF. The DNA for the CDR3 is TGTGCCAGCAGCTTAGACTGGTTCCGGGACCAAACAGATACGCAGTATTTT.

The rearrangement links TRBV30 to TRBJ2-1; no clear D. CDR1 is GTSNPN and CDR2 is SVGIG in the germline V gene (reference sequence). CDR3 length: 16 residues. Trimming pared 0 bases from V and 7 bases from J, leaving 19 bases between. The CDR3 here is CAWSVLSPAQPNEQFF. As DNA, the CDR3 is TGTGCCTGGAGTGTACTGTCTCCGGCTCAGCCGAATGAGCAGTTCTTC.

A few counts support this clonotype. The chain couples TRBV6-5 to TRBJ1-1, with no clear D. This CDR3 region has 15 residues. Trimming shortened V by 0 bases and J by 0 bases, and 8 bases separated the two germline ends. Germline V lookup: CDR1 MNHEY, CDR2 SVGAGI. The CDR3 region is CASSYSPTVNTEAFF. The CDR3 DNA reads as TGTGCCAGCAGTTACTCCCCGACTGTGAACACTGAAGCTTTCTTT.

This chain joins TRBV19 and TRBJ2-5; D perhaps matches TRBD2 (7 bases). The ends were cut back, 3 bases at V and 3 bases at J, with 11 bases in the middle. Germline CDR1 and CDR2: LNHDA and SQIVND (reference sequence). The CDR3 contains 14 residues. CDR3: CASSMRGLKETQYF. The CDR3 DNA reads TGTGCCAGTAGTATGCGGGGGCTTAAAGAGACCCAGTACTTC.

This clonotype appeared a few times. Written as DNA, the CDR3 is TGTGCCAGCAGCCCACCGAATAGCGGGGGAGGCCAAGAGACCCAGTACTTC. This sequence encodes CASSPPNSGGGQETQYF. The chain links TRBV7-9 to TRBJ2-5; TRBD2 agrees at 9 bases. The CDR3 runs 17 residues. Germline trimming cut 5 bases from V and 1 base from J; bases unmatched to any gene: 11. The germline CDR1 and CDR2 sequences are SEHNR and FQNEAQ (reference sequence).

This chain uses TRBV2 with TRBJ1-5; tentative D call: TRBD1 (5 bases). Trimming removed 4 bases at V and 3 bases at J, with 10 bases between. This CDR3 is built from 14 residues. Germline V gene data show CDR1 as SNHLY and CDR2 as FYNNEI. The chain's CDR3 is CASSVTGVNQPQHF. CDR3 bases: TGTGCCAGCAGTGTAACAGGAGTCAATCAGCCCCAGCATTTT.

This clonotype was observed a few times. The V and J genes are TRBV5-1 and TRBJ1-2; D is ambiguous. Per germline, CDR1 SGHRS and CDR2 YFSETQ. The CDR3 consists of 12 residues. With 0 bases removed from V and 7 bases from J, the gap between germline ends came to 7 bases. In DNA form, the CDR3 reads TGCGCCAGCAGCTTGGATACGGGTGGCTACACCTTC. Translation gives CASSLDTGGYTF.

The gene calls are TRBV10-2 and TRBJ2-3; no clear D gene. The germline V and J ends were trimmed by 8 bases and 2 bases, with 11 bases remaining between them. CDR1 WSHSY and CDR2 SAAADI come from the germline V gene. This CDR3 contains 13 residues. CDR3 sequence (DNA): TGCGCCAGCTCGGGTCGGTTCACAGATACGCAGTATTTT. Translation gives CASSGRFTDTQYF.

The chain carries TRBV6-6 and TRBJ1-1, with D perhaps matching TRBD1 (6 bases). The length of the CDR3 is 15 residues. Germline V gene lookup returns CDR1 MNHNY and CDR2 SVGAGI (reference sequence). Between the trimmed V and J ends, which lost 2 bases and 1 base, there was a span of 11 bases. CDR3 sequence (DNA): TGTGCCAGCAGTTACGGGCAGGGGAGGAACACTGAAGCTTTCTTT. It specifies CASSYGQGRNTEAFF.

The rearrangement uses TRBV6-5 and TRBJ2-1; D possibly uses TRBD1 or TRBD2 (5 bases each). V was trimmed by 6 bases and J by 8 bases, leaving 17 bases between them. This CDR3 has 14 residues. Germline V gives CDR1 MNHEY, CDR2 SVGAGI. The CDR3 loop is CASRGPGYMDEQFF. The CDR3 nucleotides are TGTGCCAGCAGGGGACCGGGCTACATGGATGAGCAGTTCTTC.

At least ten counts were recorded for this clonotype. This rearrangement joins TRBV4-2 to TRBJ2-1, with 7 bases that match TRBD1. CDR3 length: 13 residues. Germline V gene data show CDR1 as LGHNA and CDR2 as YNFKEQ. The trim removed 4 bases at V and 6 bases at J, leaving 3 bases unmatched. The CDR3 nucleotides are TGTGCCAGCAGCCGCACAGGGGCCAATGAGCAGTTCTTC. Its translation is CASSRTGANEQFF.

CDR3 residues: CASSPRTSGTQFF. In nucleotides, the CDR3 is TGTGCCAGCAGCCCTCGGACTAGCGGGACTCAGTTCTTC. The chain couples TRBV7-2 to TRBJ2-1; TRBD2 matches at 12 bases. The CDR3 has 13 residues. In germline, CDR1 is SGHTA, CDR2 FQGNSA. Losses at the gene ends were 5 bases for V and 13 bases for J; bases not matched to a gene: 6.

This clonotype was counted ten times or more. The chain uses TRBV7-6 and TRBJ2-7; the D is unclear. In germline, CDR1 is SGHVS, CDR2 FNYEAQ. The V end was cut by 5 bases, the J end by 0 bases, with 11 bases between. The CDR3 totals 14 residues. The DNA for the CDR3 is TGTGCCAGCAGCCCCGTTGACGGCTCCTACGAGCAGTACTTC. Its protein product is CASSPVDGSYEQYF.

This clonotype was detected a few times. The rearrangement uses TRBV6-5 and TRBJ1-1; possibly TRBD1 for D (5 bases). The V and J ends lost 0 bases and 1 base respectively, with 21 bases between them. Germline CDR1 MNHEY, CDR2 SVGAGI. The CDR3 has 19 residues. This CDR3 is CASSYSTRRQGTPNTEAFF. The CDR3 DNA reads TGTGCCAGCAGTTACTCGACGCGGCGGCAGGGAACACCGAACACTGAAGCTTTCTTT.